The clone carrying this TCR beta chain showed up just once. The data originate from a study of blood T cell repertoires in COVID-19. Study at large: Sites across the United States, Italy and Spain contributed samples from acute and convalescent COVID-19.

Recruitment covered roughly 24 US areas and drew participants whose ages spanned roughly 18 to 90 years. CDR1 and CDR2 from the germline V gene are DFQATT and SNEGSKA (reference sequence). The CDR3 spans 11 residues. After removal of 6 bases from V and 2 bases from J, the junction contained 0 bases not matched to a gene. Sequenced by immunoSEQ multiplex PCR; TCRdb stores in-frame clones only, minus some. The sample includes over 250,000 clones, around four fifths seen only once; the top ten take 3.5% to 5%. The sample taken for sequencing was PBMCs or T cells enriched from blood (not recorded which). This chain joins TRBV20-1 and TRBJ1-1; 7 nucleotides line up with TRBD1. The TCR sequence derives from a man under 40 with acute COVID-19. CDR3 loop: CSAGGNTEAFF. The CDR3 DNA reads as TGCAGTGCAGGGGGCAACACTGAAGCTTTCTTT.